This TCR beta chain was captured in a study of T cell responses to AZD1222 COVID-19 vaccine. Findings of the study overall: Unmutated variant regions are reportedly targeted by nearly half of spike-specific TCRs. Donor demographics were predominantly white British with a female majority; clonal diversity may be underestimated. Compared with day 0, the breadth and depth of the Spike-specific TCR repertoire rose significantly after two doses of AZD1222.

With respect to this clone: The antigen remains undetermined.

TCRdb's copy holds only in-frame clones and misses some; the assay was immunoSEQ multiplex PCR. The sample holds approximately 120,000 clones; around 90% are singletons and the top ten take 5.2%. V was cut by 6 bases and J by 3 bases, with 14 bases left in between. Germline lookup yields CDR1 LNHDA and CDR2 SQIVND (reference sequence). The CDR3 runs to 14 residues. This chain connects TRBV19 to TRBJ1-2, with D perhaps TRBD1 (5 bases). This TCR was sampled from an adult in good health. The sequenced sample was peripheral blood, obtained on day 0 of AZD1222 vaccination. This CDR3 is CASSHRTDYYGYTF. The CDR3 DNA follows: TGTGCCAGTAGCCACAGGACGGACTACTATGGCTACACCTTC.